What follows are 20 T cell receptor beta chains derived from one specimen sequenced in a study of healthy donors' naive CD4 and CD8 T cells. Each TCR library used 500 ng of total RNA and a linear amplification protocol. A single record per CDR3 protein comes from TCRdb applying MiXCR to the reads. The sample lists approximately 180,000 distinct CDR3 sequences, about four fifths occurring once. The sample was naive CD4+ and CD8+ T cells sorted from blood, pooled from several donors. The receptors were sampled from a pool of human donors in good health; the sample pools cells from several healthy donors.

This chain joins TRBV20-1 and TRBJ1-6, with TRBD1 as a possible D gene (6 bases). This CDR3 contains 15 residues. V shed 5 bases and J shed 7 bases, with 18 bases lying between them. CDR1 is DFQATT, CDR2 SNEGSKA, per germline (reference sequence). CDR3 residues: CSARNAGVMNSPLHF. The CDR3, as DNA: TGCAGTGCTCGAAATGCAGGGGTGATGAATTCACCCCTCCACTTT.

This chain links TRBV6-6 with TRBJ2-5; TRBD2 matches 7 bases. The CDR3 extends over 13 amino acids. CDR1 and CDR2 from the germline V gene are MNHNY and SVGAGI (reference sequence). After removal of 7 bases from V and 5 bases from J, the junction contained 7 bases not matched to a gene. The CDR3, as DNA: TGTGCCAGCAAACAGCAAGCGGGGGAGACCCAGTACTTC. This translates into CASKQQAGETQYF.

This chain joins TRBV15 and TRBJ1-2; D ambiguous. Looked up from germline, CDR1 is LNHNV and CDR2 is YYDKDF (reference sequence). The CDR3 contains 12 residues. V lost 0 bases and J lost 4, with 3 bases in between. In DNA, the CDR3 is TGTGCCACCAGCAGAGATATCTATGGCTACACCTTC. Residues: CATSRDIYGYTF.

The CDR3 DNA follows: TGCGCCAGCAGCCCAAGGACAGGGGTTTATGGCTACACCTTC. It is translated as CASSPRTGVYGYTF. The chain employs TRBV4-3 and TRBJ1-2, with 9 bases that match TRBD1. The CDR3 sequence is 14 residues long. With 4 bases clipped from V and 5 bases from J, the junction kept 5 bases outside the gene matches. The germline CDR1 and CDR2 sequences are LGHNA and YSLEER.

Comment on this clonotype: The junction and the germline gene differ at one end; a read error may be behind it. This chain joins TRBV6-5 and TRBJ1-1; 8 nucleotides align to TRBD1. The germline V gene encodes CDR1 MNHEY and CDR2 SVGAGI. The CDR3 length is 13 residues. The CDR3 sequence: CAISGQGAPEAFF. CDR3 bases: TGTGCCATCAGTGGGCAGGGGGCCCCTGAAGCTTTCTTT.

The chain employs TRBV29-1 and TRBJ2-3, with D possibly called TRBD1 or TRBD2 (5 bases each). V dropped 7 bases and J dropped 4 bases, with 12 bases sitting between them. This CDR3 comprises 12 residues. Germline loops: CDR1 SQVTM, CDR2 ANQGSEA. The CDR3, as DNA: TGCAGCGGGGGGAGTGTATCAGATACGCAGTATTTT. It is translated as CSGGSVSDTQYF.

V and J are TRBV6-1 and TRBJ1-5; D uncertain. Germline assignment: CDR1 MNHNS and CDR2 SASEGT. V lost 6 bases and J lost 3, with 15 bases in between. The CDR3 is made up of 15 amino acids. The CDR3 DNA sequence: TGTGCCAGCAGCAACTACAACGTCCTCAATCAGCCCCAGCATTTT. It encodes CASSNYNVLNQPQHF.

The chain employs TRBV19 and TRBJ1-2; possibly TRBD1 for D (6 bases). Germline assignment: CDR1 LNHDA and CDR2 SQIVND (reference sequence). This CDR3 spans 14 amino acids. The V and J ends lost 6 bases and 4 bases respectively, with 15 bases between them. The CDR3 reads CASRETGPGYGYTF. CDR3 nucleotides: TGTGCCAGTAGGGAGACAGGCCCCGGCTATGGCTACACCTTC.

The J gene is TRBJ1-5, the V gene TRBV6-5; unclear D gene. Trimming took off 6 bases at V and 7 bases at J, with 16 bases between the two ends. Germline-derived CDR1 and CDR2 are MNHEY and SVGAGI. The CDR3 extends over 14 amino acids. The CDR3 protein is CASRPDISSQPQHF. The CDR3 DNA is TGTGCCAGCAGACCCGACATTTCGAGCCAGCCCCAGCATTTT.

The chain has TRBV7-2 and TRBJ1-1; D gene unclear. Germline V gene data show CDR1 as SGHTA and CDR2 as FQGNSA. Trimming pared 5 bases from V and 2 bases from J, leaving 27 bases between. This CDR3 has 19 amino acids. In nucleotides, the CDR3 is TGTGCCAGCAGCGGACCTCTTGGGAAAGTCCTAGGTTTAAACACTGAAGCTTTCTTT. As protein: CASSGPLGKVLGLNTEAFF. Complete variable domain (other parts from reference TRBV7-2 and TRBJ1-1): GAGVSQSPSNKVTEKGKDVELRCDPISGHTALYWYRQSLGQGLEFLIYFQGNSAPDKSGLPSDRFSAERTGGSVSTLTIQRTQQEDSAVYLCASSGPLGKVLGLNTEAFFGQGTRLTVV.

The gene calls are TRBV27 and TRBJ1-1; no definite D call. CDR1 MNHEY and CDR2 SMNVEV come from the germline V gene (reference sequence). The V and J ends lost 5 bases and 0 bases respectively, with 22 bases between them. CDR3 length: 18 amino acids. The CDR3 protein is CASSPFIDQKAVNTEAFF. In nucleotides, the CDR3 is TGTGCCAGCAGTCCATTCATTGATCAAAAGGCTGTGAACACTGAAGCTTTCTTT.

The chain links TRBV6-5 to TRBJ2-7; D perhaps matches TRBD2 (5 bases). Germline-derived CDR1 and CDR2 are MNHEY and SVGAGI. With 4 bases removed from V and 4 bases from J, the gap between germline ends came to 14 bases. The CDR3 has 14 amino acids. In nucleotides, the CDR3 is TGTGCCAGCAGTTTCGGACTTGGCGAATACGAGCAGTACTTC. It is translated as CASSFGLGEYEQYF.

The chain is built from TRBV29-1 and TRBJ2-5; D possibly corresponds to TRBD2 (8 bases). The CDR3 covers 15 residues. Trimming stripped 3 bases from V and 4 bases from J, with 18 bases between. The germline gives CDR1 SQVTM, CDR2 ANQGSEA. The CDR3 DNA is TGCAGCGTTGAGTCTTGGGACAGCGGGGGAGAGACCCAGTACTTC. It specifies CSVESWDSGGETQYF.

This clonotype was seen a handful of times. The chain recombines TRBV29-1 with TRBJ2-7, with 8 bases aligning to TRBD1. CDR3 size: 13 residues. Germline V gene sequence: CDR1 SQVTM, CDR2 ANQGSEA. With V trimmed by 6 bases and J by 2 bases, 6 bases remained unmatched. CDR3: CSVSGTGTYEQYF. In DNA, the CDR3 is TGCAGCGTCTCCGGGACAGGTACCTACGAGCAGTACTTC.

This clonotype was found a few times. V usage is TRBV20-1 and J usage is TRBJ2-7; no clear D. This CDR3 is 12 amino acids long. Trimming removed 2 bases at V and 1 base at J, with 6 bases between. Germline CDR1 DFQATT, CDR2 SNEGSKA (reference sequence). The CDR3: CSARKNSYEQYF. CDR3 bases: TGCAGTGCTAGAAAGAATTCCTACGAGCAGTACTTC.

The chain joins TRBV29-1 to TRBJ1-2; no definite D call. The V and J ends lost 6 bases and 7 bases respectively, with 15 bases between them. Looked up from germline, CDR1 is SQVTM and CDR2 is ANQGSEA. CDR3 size: 12 residues. In DNA form, the CDR3 reads TGCAGCGTCGAGGGCGGGGTTGGTGGCTACACCTTC. Amino acid sequence: CSVEGGVGGYTF.

The chain recombines TRBV30 with TRBJ1-1; unclear D gene. CDR1 and CDR2 from the germline V gene are GTSNPN and SVGIG (reference sequence). With 0 bases removed from V and 0 bases from J, the gap between germline ends came to 8 bases. This CDR3 has 14 amino acids. The CDR3 loop reads CAWSVGRMNTEAFF. CDR3 sequence (DNA): TGTGCCTGGAGTGTAGGCCGAATGAACACTGAAGCTTTCTTT.

The chain links TRBV20-1 to TRBJ1-1; TRBD1 matches 7 bases. This CDR3 is built from 12 residues. The V segment lost 6 bases and the J segment 9 bases; nucleotides outside the gene matches: 10. Germline V gene data show CDR1 as DFQATT and CDR2 as SNEGSKA (reference sequence). The CDR3: CSAQATTGKAFF. CDR3 DNA: TGCAGTGCCCAAGCAACGACAGGGAAAGCTTTCTTT.

V is TRBV29-1 and J is TRBJ2-7; 11 bases agree with TRBD1. This CDR3 spans 14 amino acids. In germline, CDR1 is SQVTM, CDR2 ANQGSEA. The ends lost 4 bases at V and 1 base at J; junction bases unmatched: 3. This CDR3 reads CSVVRDRGSYEQYF. As DNA, the CDR3 is TGCAGCGTTGTTCGGGACAGGGGGTCCTACGAGCAGTACTTC.

V usage is TRBV6-1 and J usage is TRBJ1-4, with D unresolved. The germline V gene has CDR1 MNHNS and CDR2 SASEGT. This CDR3 is built from 14 residues. V shed 3 bases and J shed 0 bases, with 5 bases lying between them. DNA of the CDR3: TGTGCCAGCAGTGACCTAGCAACTAATGAAAAACTGTTTTTT. Its protein product is CASSDLATNEKLFF.